This T cell receptor (beta chain) is from a study of metastatic and nonmetastatic thyroid tumors. Thyroid surgery was performed in patients who had received no treatment beforehand. In the study's own analysis: In papillary thyroid cancer, a distant-metastasis classifier was built using CDR3 differences across clinicopathological groups. TCRdb re-processed the PCR reads through MiXCR. These V and J calls rely on TCRdb rather than the paper's analysis. The table lists 42,000 or so clones, about 20% of them singletons. CDR3 length: 18 residues. Germline trimming cut 8 bases from V and 0 bases from J; bases unmatched to any gene: 14.

Sequencing used tumor tissue. The source is a female donor with papillary thyroid cancer or a benign thyroid nodule (not recorded which). Some clones in this sample may be carry-over from other donors' samples. V is TRBV12-3 or TRBV12-4 and J is TRBJ2-1, with 9 bases lining up with TRBD2. The CDR3 DNA follows: TGTGCCAGCGAGAGTAGCGGGAGTTACCAAAGCTCCTACAATGAGCAGTTCTTC. The encoded protein is CASESSGSYQSSYNEQFF.